Following are 22 T cell receptor beta chains from one sample sequenced in a study of blood T cell repertoires in COVID-19. TCRdb keeps only in-frame clones here, not all; method: immunoSEQ multiplex PCR. The sample has more than 350,000 clones; more than 75% are singletons. Input material: PBMCs or T cells enriched from blood (not recorded which). All receptors come from a woman in her forties or fifties who had recovered from COVID-19.

V is TRBV4-1 and J is TRBJ2-7; D gene ambiguous. The V end was cut by 0 bases, the J end by 6 bases, with 15 bases between. Germline CDR1 reads MGHRA; CDR2 reads YSYEKL. The CDR3 contains 15 residues. CDR3 DNA sequence: TGCGCCAGCAGCCAAGATTACCACCCCGGCGGCGAGCAGTACTTC. Amino acid sequence: CASSQDYHPGGEQYF.

The chain uses TRBV5-1 and TRBJ1-6, with 11 bases aligning to TRBD1. From germline, CDR1 is SGHRS and CDR2 YFSETQ. Trimming cost V 0 bases and J 6 bases; bases outside gene matches: 2. CDR3 size: 16 residues. DNA of the CDR3: TGCGCCAGCAGCTTGGAGGGACAGGGGGGTAATTCACCCCTCCACTTT. Encoded protein: CASSLEGQGGNSPLHF.

V usage is TRBV7-2 and J usage is TRBJ2-2; 14 bases are a match to TRBD2. Germline CDR1 reads SGHTA; CDR2 reads FQGNSA. CDR3 size: 18 residues. The trim removed 8 bases at V and 3 bases at J, leaving 11 bases unmatched. For the CDR3, the DNA is TGTGCCAGCGGACTAGCGGGGGGCCTAAGTCTTGACACCGGGGAGCTGTTTTTT. It specifies CASGLAGGLSLDTGELFF.

The V call is TRBV2, the J call TRBJ1-2; no firm D call. The CDR3 contains 12 residues. Germline CDR1 and CDR2: SNHLY and FYNNEI. Trimming shortened V by 11 bases and J by 4 bases, and 14 bases separated the two germline ends. This chain's CDR3 is CAAGDTRYGYTF. Written as DNA, the CDR3 is TGTGCCGCCGGAGATACCCGCTATGGCTACACCTTC.

The chain couples TRBV3-1 (or the pseudogene TRBV3-2) to TRBJ1-5, with D uncertain. The length of the CDR3 is 14 residues. Germline V gives CDR1 LGHDT, CDR2 YNNKEL (reference sequence). V lost 5 bases to trimming and J lost 5 bases, with 13 bases between them. In DNA, the CDR3 is TGTGCCAGCAGCTTTGGAGGAGCTGATCAGCCCCAGCATTTT. Translated: CASSFGGADQPQHF.

The CDR3 reads CASSSGTGGSEAFF. The CDR3 coding sequence is TGCGCCAGCAGCTCCGGGACAGGGGGTTCGGAAGCTTTCTTT. V gene TRBV5-1 combines with J gene TRBJ1-1; 11 bases agree with TRBD1. The CDR3 runs 14 residues. V shed 3 bases, J shed 8 bases, and the junction held 6 bases outside the gene matches. CDR1 and CDR2 (germline): SGHRS, YFSETQ. The whole variable domain, remainder taken from reference TRBV5-1 and TRBJ1-1, is KAGVTQTPRYLIKTRGQQVTLSCSPISGHRSVSWYQQTPGQGLQFLFEYFSETQRNKGNFPGRFSGRQFSNSRSEMNVSTLELGDSALYLCASSSGTGGSEAFFGQGTRLTVV.

The chain carries TRBV28 and TRBJ1-4; 10 bases align to TRBD1. The V gene's germline CDR1 is MDHEN and CDR2 SYDVKM. The CDR3 length is 15 residues. V lost 10 bases to trimming and J lost 7 bases; unmatched junction nucleotides: 12. CDR3 nucleotide sequence: TGTGCCACCCTTCCTTGGACAGGGGGGAGTGAAAAACTGTTTTTT. Translation: CATLPWTGGSEKLFF.

Regarding this clone: The germline gene is not matched at one end of the junction; a read error may be the cause. The J gene is TRBJ2-3, the V gene TRBV7-7; possible D gene TRBD2, 5 bases. The CDR3 is 13 amino acids. The germline V gene has CDR1 SSHAT and CDR2 FNYEAQ (reference sequence). In DNA form, the CDR3 reads TGTGCTAGCAGCTTAATCCGGGAAGATACGCAGTATTTT. Translating gives CASSLIREDTQYF.

The chain recombines TRBV7-8 with TRBJ1-2; 7 bases are shared with TRBD1. CDR1 and CDR2 from the germline V gene are SGHVS and FQNEAQ. V lost 1 base, J lost 7 bases, and 6 bases stayed unmatched. The CDR3 covers 14 residues. The CDR3 region has the DNA TGTGCCAGCAGCTTAGAGGAGGGGGCCGGTGGCTACACCTTC. This sequence encodes CASSLEEGAGGYTF.

The chain employs TRBV7-9 and TRBJ1-1, with D tentatively TRBD1 (6 bases). V shed 10 bases and J shed 11 bases, with 8 bases lying between them. CDR3 length: 8 amino acids. Germline-derived CDR1 and CDR2 are SEHNR and FQNEAQ (reference sequence). The CDR3 bases are TGTGCCACCCAGGGGGCTTTCTTT. The encoded protein is CATQGAFF.

The V call is TRBV11-1, the J call TRBJ1-2; 7 nucleotides line up with TRBD1. In germline, CDR1 is SGHAT, CDR2 FQDESV (reference sequence). J was trimmed by 8 bases and V by 4 bases; bases with no gene match: 10. The CDR3 consists of 14 residues. The CDR3, as DNA: TGTGCCAGCAGCTCAGCGACAGGGCTCTGGGGCTACACCTTC. This gives the protein CASSSATGLWGYTF.

The chain recombines TRBV18 with TRBJ2-7, with D tentatively TRBD1 (6 bases). Germline loops: CDR1 KGHSH, CDR2 LQKENI. V lost 2 bases and J 0 bases, leaving 8 bases between the germline ends. The CDR3 consists of 14 residues. The CDR3 nucleotides read TGTGCCAGCTCACCAGACAGGAACTCCTACGAGCAGTACTTC. It codes for CASSPDRNSYEQYF.

The rearrangement uses TRBV29-1 and TRBJ1-5; 7 nucleotides match TRBD1. Germline V gene data show CDR1 as SQVTM and CDR2 as ANQGSEA. This CDR3 region has 15 residues. V was clipped by 6 bases and J by 1 base; unmatched bases: 9. This CDR3 is CSVDAGGRSNQPQHF. The DNA of the CDR3 is TGCAGCGTCGACGCAGGGGGTCGAAGCAATCAGCCCCAGCATTTT.

This chain uses TRBV27 with TRBJ2-2; D is unresolved. Trimming removed 5 bases from V and 2 bases from J, with 6 bases in between. The CDR3 extends over 13 amino acids. The germline CDR1 and CDR2 sequences are MNHEY and SMNVEV (reference sequence). The CDR3, as DNA: TGTGCCAGCAGTCCCGTTAACACCGGGGAGCTGTTTTTT. Amino acids: CASSPVNTGELFF.

The chain joins TRBV9 to TRBJ2-1; TRBD2 aligns across 7 bases. This CDR3 comprises 16 residues. V gave up 0 bases and J gave up 7 bases; unmatched junction bases: 10. Germline CDR1 and CDR2: SGDLS and YYNGEE. The CDR3 bases are TGTGCCAGCAGCGTAGTAGGAGCGGGGCCAGATAATGAGCAGTTCTTC. Translation: CASSVVGAGPDNEQFF. The full variable domain, completed using reference TRBV9 and TRBJ2-1, is DSGVTQTPKHLITATGQRVTLRCSPRSGDLSVYWYQQSLDQGLQFLIQYYNGEERAKGNILERFSAQQFPDLHSELNLSSLELGDSALYFCASSVVGAGPDNEQFFGPGTRLTVL.

Only a few counts were recorded for this clone. The gene calls are TRBV2 and TRBJ2-7; D possibly corresponds to TRBD1 (6 bases). CDR1 and CDR2 (germline): SNHLY, FYNNEI. CDR3 length: 15 residues. V was clipped by 6 bases and J by 1 base, with 16 bases between them. The CDR3 spells CASSYRQVASYEQYF. In nucleotides, the CDR3 is TGTGCCAGCAGCTACCGACAGGTAGCGTCCTACGAGCAGTACTTC.

The chain combines TRBV20-1 with TRBJ2-5; maybe TRBD1 (6 bases). V was clipped by 3 bases and J by 3 bases, with 11 bases between them. The V gene's germline CDR1 is DFQATT and CDR2 SNEGSKA (reference sequence). The CDR3 contains 13 residues. The CDR3 loop is CSASRTVKETQYF. CDR3 DNA sequence: TGCAGTGCTAGTAGGACAGTCAAAGAGACCCAGTACTTC.

This clone was seen a few times. This sequence joins TRBV4-1 and TRBJ1-4; D gene unclear. V lost 3 bases and J lost 5, with 16 bases in between. Germline V gene data show CDR1 as MGHRA and CDR2 as YSYEKL. This CDR3 comprises 16 residues. The CDR3 sequence is CASSQASGETNEKLFF. As DNA, the CDR3 is TGCGCCAGCAGCCAGGCGTCTGGGGAGACGAATGAAAAACTGTTTTTT.

The rearrangement joins TRBV19 to TRBJ2-7; D may be TRBD1 (6 bases). Germline V gene lookup returns CDR1 LNHDA and CDR2 SQIVND (reference sequence). V was clipped by 1 base and J by 1 base, with 8 bases between them. The CDR3 loop spans 14 amino acids. CDR3 nucleotides: TGTGCCAGTAGTATAGCCAGGGGTTCCTACGAGCAGTACTTC. This translates into CASSIARGSYEQYF.

The chain is built from TRBV19 and TRBJ2-7, with D maybe TRBD1 (5 bases). CDR1 LNHDA and CDR2 SQIVND come from the germline V gene (reference sequence). CDR3 length equals 13 residues. Trimming left V 4 bases short and J 7 bases short, with 14 bases between. The CDR3 bases are TGTGCCAGTAGTAAGGGGAACTCTGGGGAGCAGTACTTC. This sequence encodes CASSKGNSGEQYF.

The chain is built from TRBV18 and TRBJ2-1; 10 nucleotides match TRBD2. This CDR3 is 16 amino acids long. CDR1 and CDR2 from the germline V gene are KGHSH and LQKENI. V was pared by 6 bases and J by 6 bases, with 11 bases of the junction left unmatched. The CDR3 loop reads CASSPSPAGGPNEQFF. In DNA, the CDR3 is TGTGCCAGCTCGCCGTCACCAGCGGGGGGGCCCAATGAGCAGTTCTTC.

This sequence joins TRBV5-1 and TRBJ1-3; 8 bases are a match to TRBD1. V lost 4 bases and J lost 3; bases outside the gene matches: 9. Germline V gene data show CDR1 as SGHRS and CDR2 as YFSETQ. The CDR3 has 16 residues. CDR3 residues: CASSTGQGGVGNTIYF. CDR3 sequence (DNA): TGCGCCAGCAGCACAGGACAGGGTGGTGTTGGAAACACCATATATTTT.